Listed below are T cell receptor beta chains from one sample, sequenced in a study of beta chain features in type 1 diabetes. Profiling relied on immunoSEQ multiplex PCR, and the TCRdb table lists in-frame clones only, not all of them. This table holds around 200,000 clones, about 13% found once. Source material: central memory CD4+ T cells from blood. The origin of the receptors is a woman aged 18 to 35 in good health. Each CDR3 is given without its conserved first and last residue. A D gene is named only where the DNA matches it firmly.

>TRBJ2-7|TRBD1|TRBV2
ASRGTGSHEQY
>TRBJ2-5|TRBD1|TRBV28
ASTPGQGIETQY
>TRBJ2-1|-|TRBV29-1
SVHLFGGPVNEQF
>TRBJ2-5|TRBD1|TRBV29-1
SVQGAGETQY
>TRBJ2-1|-|TRBV7-8
ASSPQGYNEQF
>TRBJ2-3|-|TRBV6-6
ASSYSTSTDTQY
>TRBJ2-1|TRBD2|TRBV5-1
ASSFTSGVSNEQF
>TRBJ2-7|-|TRBV5-6
ASSLVPTGAYEQY
>TRBJ2-7|-|TRBV5-1
ASSLLGGDYEQY
>TRBJ1-2|TRBD1|TRBV9
ASSAGQATASYGYT
>TRBJ2-5|-|TRBV27
ASSPQETQY
>TRBJ2-4|TRBD2|TRBV28
ASSFSGSPYKNIQY
>TRBJ2-1|-|TRBV29-1
STDNRYNEQF
>TRBJ2-1|TRBD2|TRBV5-1
ASSATSGRALNEQF
>TRBJ1-1|TRBD1|TRBV2
ATGGQSYTEAF
>TRBJ1-1|-|TRBV28
ASTEQGPRMNTEAF
>TRBJ2-7|-|TRBV5-6
ASSLGMGGYEQY
>TRBJ2-6|-|TRBV9
ASTRTSGANVLT
>TRBJ2-1|-|TRBV7-6
ASSPLGGSSYNEQF
>TRBJ2-1|TRBD2|TRBV15
ATSRSTGLAGGNEQF
>TRBJ1-2|-|TRBV7-2
ASSSGGGFYGYT
>TRBJ2-2|TRBD2|TRBV6-5
ASSGRANTGELF
>TRBJ2-5|TRBD2|TRBV5-6
ASSSRGRSGETQY
>TRBJ2-1|-|TRBV19
ASSQGWGGREQF
>TRBJ1-5|-|TRBV27
ASSLFGGQPQH